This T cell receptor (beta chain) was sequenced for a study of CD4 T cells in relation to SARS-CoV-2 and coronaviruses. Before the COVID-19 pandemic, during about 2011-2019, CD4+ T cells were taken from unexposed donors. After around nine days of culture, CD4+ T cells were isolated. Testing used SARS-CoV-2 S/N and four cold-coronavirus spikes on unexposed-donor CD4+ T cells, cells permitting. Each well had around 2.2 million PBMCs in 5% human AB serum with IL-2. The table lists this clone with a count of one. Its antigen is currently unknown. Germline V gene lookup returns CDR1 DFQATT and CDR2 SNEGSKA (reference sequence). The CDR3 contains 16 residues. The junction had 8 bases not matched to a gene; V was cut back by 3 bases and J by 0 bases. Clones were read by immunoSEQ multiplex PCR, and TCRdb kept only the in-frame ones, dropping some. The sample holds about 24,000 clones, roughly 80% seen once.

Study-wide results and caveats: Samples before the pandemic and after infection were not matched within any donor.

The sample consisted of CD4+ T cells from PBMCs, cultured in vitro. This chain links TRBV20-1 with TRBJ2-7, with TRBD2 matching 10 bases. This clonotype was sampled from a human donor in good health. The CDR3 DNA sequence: TGCAGTGCTAGTCCTAGCGGGAGAGGGATCTCCTACGAGCAGTACTTC. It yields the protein CSASPSGRGISYEQYF.